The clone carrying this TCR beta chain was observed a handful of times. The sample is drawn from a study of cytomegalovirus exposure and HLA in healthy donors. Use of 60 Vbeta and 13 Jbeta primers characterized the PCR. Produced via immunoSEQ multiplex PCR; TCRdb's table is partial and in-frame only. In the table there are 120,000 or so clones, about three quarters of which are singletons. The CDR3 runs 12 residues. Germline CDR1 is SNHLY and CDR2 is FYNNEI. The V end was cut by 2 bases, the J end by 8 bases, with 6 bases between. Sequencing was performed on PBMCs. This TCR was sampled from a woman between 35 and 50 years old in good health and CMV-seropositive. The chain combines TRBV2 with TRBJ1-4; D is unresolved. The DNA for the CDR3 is TGTGCCAGCAGTGAAAACCGGGAAAAACTGTTTTTT. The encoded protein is CASSENREKLFF.